This T cell receptor beta chain was sequenced during a study of STAT3 mutations in large granular lymphocyte leukemia. The germline CDR1 and CDR2 sequences are SGHDT and YYEEEE. CDR3 length: 17 amino acids. V was pared by 1 base and J by 8 bases, with 21 bases between. In the case of this clone: Antigen specificity is unknown.

Libraries were prepared by immunoSEQ multiplex PCR; TCRdb keeps only in-frame clonotypes and omits some of them. The sample includes around 29,000 clones, more than 75% of them seen just once. Findings and caveats of the study: In T-cell large granular lymphocyte leukemia, about half of patients showed multiple immunodominant subclonotypes. After therapy, about 35% of the 18 patients switched clonotypes, all new clones STAT3 wild type. Variable sampling intervals and differing treatment regimens complicated linking therapy response to TCR clonal burden changes. No sample exists from the first appearance of each clone.

V usage is TRBV5-6 and J usage is TRBJ1-4; D uncertain. The sample taken for sequencing was peripheral blood mononuclear cells. This receptor was obtained from a man between 60 and 75 years old with T-cell large granular lymphocyte leukemia. Some clones in this sample may be carry-over from other donors' samples. CDR3 residues: CASSLRGQLSTYEKLFF. The CDR3 region has the DNA TGTGCCAGCAGCTTGAGAGGGCAGCTCAGCACCTACGAAAAACTGTTTTTT.